The clone carrying this T cell receptor (beta chain) was observed a few times. What it binds is unknown. This sample is drawn from a study of early T cells in non-severe SARS-CoV-2 infection. Overall study findings and caveats: VDJdb matching favored anti-spike CD8 responses, missing private and CD4 specificities.

Germline assignment: CDR1 SGDLS and CDR2 YYNGEE. V lost 4 bases to trimming and J lost 0 bases; unmatched junction nucleotides: 6. This CDR3 has 15 amino acids. Individual cDNA molecules were tagged with unique molecular identifiers. Via MiXCR, TCRdb re-called the 5' RACE reads, giving one row per CDR3 protein. This table has roughly 34,000 distinct CDR3 sequences, approximately 4.4% appearing once. The source of this sequence is an adult who was a healthcare worker with PCR-confirmed SARS-CoV-2 infection or an uninfected control (not recorded which). The material sequenced was whole blood. This sequence joins TRBV9 and TRBJ1-2; 7 bases align to TRBD1. CDR3 amino acids: CASSYEQGSNYGYTF. In DNA form, the CDR3 reads TGTGCCAGCAGCTATGAACAGGGGTCTAACTATGGCTACACCTTC.